This T cell receptor (beta chain) was identified during a study of blood T cell repertoires in COVID-19. The assay was immunoSEQ multiplex PCR, and TCRdb's table has in-frame clones only and misses some. The sample lists roughly 20,000 clones, around 83% occurring once. The CDR3 totals 13 residues. V lost 7 bases to trimming and J lost 5 bases, with 14 bases between them. Germline V gene lookup returns CDR1 MNHEY and CDR2 SVGAGI. This clone occurred a few times. Source material: peripheral blood. This receptor was identified in a human donor in a cohort sampled during active COVID-19. J is TRBJ1-1 and V is TRBV6-5, with D possibly being TRBD1 (5 bases). CDR3: CASNLGGGTEAFF. For the CDR3, the DNA is TGTGCCAGCAATTTAGGTGGGGGGACTGAAGCTTTCTTT.